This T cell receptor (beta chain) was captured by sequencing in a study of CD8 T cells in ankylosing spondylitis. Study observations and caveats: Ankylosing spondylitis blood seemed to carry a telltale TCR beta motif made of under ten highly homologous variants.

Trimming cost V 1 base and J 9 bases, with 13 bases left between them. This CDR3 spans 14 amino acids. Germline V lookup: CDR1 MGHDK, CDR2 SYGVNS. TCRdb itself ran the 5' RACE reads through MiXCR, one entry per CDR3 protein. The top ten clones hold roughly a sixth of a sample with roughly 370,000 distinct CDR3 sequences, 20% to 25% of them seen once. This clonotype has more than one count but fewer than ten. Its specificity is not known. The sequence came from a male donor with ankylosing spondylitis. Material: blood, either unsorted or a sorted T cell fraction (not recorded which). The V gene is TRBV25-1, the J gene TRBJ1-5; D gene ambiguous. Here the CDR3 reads CASSELGSGGPQHF. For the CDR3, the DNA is TGTGCCAGCAGTGAATTGGGAAGCGGTGGGCCCCAGCATTTT.